This TCR beta chain stems from a study of blood T cell repertoires in COVID-19. The wider study: Collection of acute and convalescent COVID-19 samples took place in the United States, Italy and Spain. The cDNA or gDNA used as material had been derived from T cells, B-cell-depleted T cells, or PBMCs.

Clones were read by immunoSEQ multiplex PCR, and TCRdb kept only the in-frame ones, dropping some. The sample yields approximately 260,000 clones, 70% to 90% seen once. This CDR3 contains 12 residues. The V gene lost 1 base and the J gene lost 5 bases, with 5 bases spanning the gap. Per the germline V gene, CDR1 is SEHNR and CDR2 is FQNEAQ (reference sequence). Residents of about two dozen US areas, aged roughly 18 to 89 years, made up the participants. This clone was seen at least ten times. The genes are TRBV7-9 and TRBJ2-5, with no clear D. This clonotype originated in a woman aged 40 to 50 with acute COVID-19. The sequenced material came from PBMCs or T cells enriched from blood (not recorded which). The CDR3 nucleotides read TGTGCCAGCAGCTTAGTCGGGGAGACCCAGTACTTC. Protein: CASSLVGETQYF.